The rows below give T cell receptor beta chains drawn from one sample of a study of T cell responses to AZD1222 COVID-19 vaccine. Produced via immunoSEQ multiplex PCR; TCRdb's table is partial and in-frame only. The sample yields about 150,000 clones, about 90% seen once. The sample was peripheral blood, taken on day 0 of AZD1222 vaccination. The receptors come from an adult in good health. The CDR3 runs from the conserved cysteine through the conserved F or W. The D gene is left open where the match is weak. Clone size, where shown, is once, few, many, or a class for clones that have expanded.

j_call,clone_size,d_call,v_call,cdr3_aa,cdr3_nt
TRBJ2-5,NA,TRBD1,TRBV25-1,CASSALDRGGETQYF,TGTGCCAGCAGTGCCCTGGACAGGGGGGGGGAGACCCAGTACTTC
TRBJ2-1,NA,NA,TRBV19,CASSFGTPPANEQFF,TGTGCCAGTAGTTTCGGGACTCCCCCCGCCAATGAGCAGTTCTTC
TRBJ1-1,NA,TRBD1,TRBV28,CASSYRGLATEAFF,TGTGCCAGCAGTTATAGGGGGCTGGCGACTGAAGCTTTCTTT
TRBJ1-3,NA,NA,TRBV7-2,CASSWVGSSGNTIYF,TGTGCCAGCAGCTGGGTGGGGAGCTCTGGAAACACCATATATTTT
TRBJ2-2,NA,TRBD2,TRBV9,CASSKTPGGTGELFF,TGTGCCAGCAGCAAAACCCCCGGGGGGACCGGGGAGCTGTTTTTT
TRBJ2-3,NA,NA,TRBV7-3,CASSFGGTRDTQYF,TGTGCCAGCAGCTTTGGCGGGACGAGAGATACGCAGTATTTT
TRBJ2-6,NA,TRBD2,TRBV19,CASSPGGNFRSGANVLTF,TGTGCCAGTAGTCCGGGGGGGAATTTTCGCTCTGGGGCCAACGTCCTGACTTTC
TRBJ1-5,NA,NA,TRBV10-3,CAISESPDQPQHF,TGTGCCATCAGTGAGTCGCCCGATCAGCCCCAGCATTTT
TRBJ2-7,NA,NA,TRBV10-2,CASSQQVYEQYF,TGCGCCAGCAGTCAACAGGTCTACGAGCAGTACTTC
TRBJ2-7,NA,NA,TRBV28,CASRAGGTYEQYF,TGTGCCAGCAGGGCAGGGGGGACGTACGAGCAGTACTTC
TRBJ2-7,NA,NA,TRBV15,CATSRFLGATYEQYF,TGTGCCACCAGCAGATTTCTGGGGGCCACCTACGAGCAGTACTTC
TRBJ1-1,NA,NA,TRBV28,CASRRSRRDTEAFF,TGTGCCAGCAGGCGGTCGCGGAGGGACACTGAAGCTTTCTTT
TRBJ2-5,NA,TRBD1,TRBV9,CASSPLGQAKETQYF,TGTGCCAGCAGCCCCCTGGGACAGGCGAAAGAGACCCAGTACTTC
TRBJ1-2,NA,NA,TRBV12-5,CASGHTDGYTF,TGTGCTAGTGGCCATACAGACGGCTACACCTTC
TRBJ2-1,NA,TRBD2,TRBV7-2,CASSLSGRLNEQFF,TGTGCCAGCAGCCTTAGCGGGAGGCTCAATGAGCAGTTCTTC
TRBJ2-1,NA,NA,TRBV6-5,CASSSHSLVYNEQFF,TGTGCCAGCAGTTCACACTCATTGGTTTACAATGAGCAGTTCTTC
TRBJ1-6,NA,NA,TRBV30,CAHLGRHNSPLHF,TGTGCCCACCTTGGTCGGCATAATTCACCCCTCCACTTT
TRBJ2-1,few,NA,TRBV5-4,CASSPGGRGWGNEQFF,TGTGCCAGCAGCCCTGGGGGGCGGGGTTGGGGGAATGAGCAGTTCTTC
TRBJ2-1,NA,TRBD2,TRBV20-1,CSASKGLGRNEQFF,TGCAGTGCTAGTAAAGGACTAGGGCGCAATGAGCAGTTCTTC
TRBJ2-1,NA,NA,TRBV21-1,CASSKDIARSYNEQFF,TGTGCCAGCAGCAAAGACATAGCGAGGTCCTACAATGAGCAGTTCTTC
TRBJ2-3,once,TRBD2,TRBV9,CASSLSGRGGDTQYF,TGTGCCAGCAGCCTTAGCGGGAGGGGCGGAGATACGCAGTATTTT
TRBJ1-6,NA,NA,TRBV5-4,CASSSTGSGSPLHF,TGTGCCAGCAGCTCTACAGGGTCAGGTTCACCCCTCCACTTT
TRBJ2-7,NA,TRBD2,TRBV5-1,CASSSLLAGAHYEQYF,TGCGCCAGCAGCTCGTTACTAGCGGGAGCACACTACGAGCAGTACTTC
TRBJ2-1,NA,NA,TRBV7-3,CASSPQPTGDNEQFF,TGTGCCAGCAGCCCCCAGCCTACGGGTGACAATGAGCAGTTCTTC
TRBJ1-2,NA,NA,TRBV4-1,CASSPEAEDGYTF,TGCGCCAGCAGCCCGGAAGCTGAGGATGGCTACACCTTC
TRBJ1-5,NA,TRBD1,TRBV30,CAFQGGDQPQHF,TGTGCCTTCCAGGGGGGTGATCAGCCCCAGCATTTT
TRBJ1-2,NA,NA,TRBV4-3,CASSQGAGPTGYGYTF,TGCGCCAGCAGCCAAGGAGCGGGACCGACAGGCTATGGCTACACCTTC
TRBJ2-1,NA,TRBD2,TRBV19,CASSPSGVSYNEQFF,TGTGCCAGTAGTCCTAGCGGGGTATCCTACAATGAGCAGTTCTTC
TRBJ1-3,NA,NA,TRBV18,CASSSTGTPGNTIYF,TGTGCCAGCTCATCCACAGGGACCCCTGGAAACACCATATATTTT
TRBJ2-1,few,NA,TRBV7-2,CASSRDSSMVQFF,TGTGCCAGCAGCCGTGACAGCTCTATGGTGCAGTTCTTC
TRBJ2-5,NA,NA,TRBV3-1/TRBV3-2,CASSQVASETQYF,TGTGCCAGCAGCCAAGTGGCTTCTGAGACCCAGTACTTC
TRBJ2-4,NA,NA,TRBV19,CASSRGAKNIQYF,TGTGCCAGTTCGAGGGGGGCCAAAAACATTCAGTACTTC
TRBJ2-1,once,TRBD2,TRBV19,CASSLRTSGTGHEQFF,TGTGCCAGTAGTTTAAGGACTAGCGGGACGGGCCATGAGCAGTTCTTC
TRBJ1-6,NA,NA,TRBV30,CAWSVKGLGSPLHF,TGTGCCTGGAGTGTTAAAGGGCTCGGTTCACCCCTCCACTTT
TRBJ1-2,NA,TRBD1,TRBV7-3,CASSLEPFAGQNYGYTF,TGTGCCAGCAGCTTAGAGCCTTTTGCGGGACAGAACTATGGCTACACCTTC
TRBJ2-3,NA,TRBD1,TRBV5-1,CASSAGQGAPYTDTQYF,TGCGCCAGCAGCGCTGGACAGGGGGCGCCTTACACAGATACGCAGTATTTT
TRBJ1-4,NA,NA,TRBV6-1,CASSEVEKLFF,TGTGCCAGCAGTGAAGTTGAAAAACTGTTTTTT
TRBJ2-7,NA,NA,TRBV5-6,CASSASVSGEPIDEQYF,TGTGCCAGCAGCGCGTCGGTTTCGGGAGAACCTATAGACGAGCAGTACTTC
TRBJ1-2,NA,NA,TRBV28,CASSPTGYGYTF,TGTGCCAGCAGTCCTACAGGGTATGGCTACACCTTC
TRBJ2-7,NA,NA,TRBV5-1,CASSLAPTETYEQYF,TGCGCCAGCAGCTTGGCCCCGACGGAGACCTACGAGCAGTACTTC
TRBJ2-5,once,TRBD2,TRBV28,CASSLAGKLQETQYF,TGTGCCAGCAGTCTAGCGGGAAAACTTCAAGAGACCCAGTACTTC
TRBJ2-7,NA,NA,TRBV6-5,CASSYDGAIQQYF,TGTGCCAGCAGTTACGACGGGGCTATCCAGCAGTACTTC
TRBJ2-6,NA,NA,TRBV9,CASSSTPRGDANVLTF,TGTGCCAGCAGCTCGACCCCCAGGGGAGACGCCAACGTCCTGACTTTC
TRBJ2-1,NA,TRBD1,TRBV4-3,CASSKGQGSYNEQFF,TGCGCCAGTAGCAAAGGACAGGGATCCTACAATGAGCAGTTCTTC
TRBJ2-5,NA,NA,TRBV2,CASTGEGETQYF,TGTGCCAGCACCGGGGAAGGGGAGACCCAGTACTTC
TRBJ2-1,NA,NA,TRBV15,CATSSRTEGNNEQFF,TGTGCCACCAGCAGTCGAACTGAGGGGAACAATGAGCAGTTCTTC